This T cell receptor (beta chain) was captured by sequencing in a study of T cell responses to AZD1222 COVID-19 vaccine. Clones were sequenced by immunoSEQ multiplex PCR, and TCRdb holds only the in-frame ones, with some missing. The sample holds 150,000 to 200,000 clones, under 95% seen once. Second-dose groups at about 4 or about 12 weeks were pooled. The study's findings and limits: It should be noted that donors were predominantly white British and more often female, and clonal diversity was possibly underestimated. Every sample of the repertoires postdated the peak T cell response. Regions left unmutated in variants are reportedly the target of nearly half of spike-specific TCRs.

As regards this clone: Its target is not known.

V lost 0 bases, J lost 4 bases, and 11 bases lay in between. The germline V gene encodes CDR1 MRHNA and CDR2 SNTAGT. The CDR3 is made up of 15 amino acids. The specimen was peripheral blood, collected 28 days after the second AZD1222 dose. This sequence was found in an adult who received the AZD1222 COVID-19 vaccine. The chain links TRBV6-4 to TRBJ2-3; perhaps D is TRBD1 or TRBD2 (5 bases each). The CDR3 sequence: CASSDSFQGADTQYF. The CDR3 nucleotides read TGTGCCAGCAGTGACTCGTTTCAGGGAGCAGATACGCAGTATTTT.